One and the same sample provided the 16 T cell receptor beta chains below, sequenced in a study of T-cell reconstitution after alpha-beta-depleted transplantation in children. It was with unique molecular identifiers that the TCRbeta library was prepared. TCRdb reprocessed the PCR reads with MiXCR, giving one entry per CDR3 protein. Of some 600,000 distinct CDR3 sequences in the sample, 10% to 15% were seen once. The specimen was PBMCs, mostly from graft donor cells, collected 360 days after TCRalphabeta/CD19-depleted stem cell transplant. These TCRs come from a male patient younger than 18 who had a stem cell transplant for acute myeloid leukemia, so the T cells may come from the graft donor.

The rearrangement joins TRBV5-1 to TRBJ2-2, with TRBD2 matching over 7 bases. The V segment lost 4 bases and the J segment 5 bases; nucleotides outside the gene matches: 11. CDR3 length equals 16 residues. Per the germline V gene, CDR1 is SGHRS and CDR2 is YFSETQ. CDR3 DNA: TGCGCCAGCAGCCCCCCGGGACTACCCCTTACCGGGGAGCTGTTTTTT. The encoded protein is CASSPPGLPLTGELFF. The full variable domain, completed using reference TRBV5-1 and TRBJ2-2, is KAGVTQTPRYLIKTRGQQVTLSCSPISGHRSVSWYQQTPGQGLQFLFEYFSETQRNKGNFPGRFSGRQFSNSRSEMNVSTLELGDSALYLCASSPPGLPLTGELFFGEGSRLTVL.

At least ten counts were recorded for this clonotype. The chain uses TRBV5-1 and TRBJ2-2; TRBD1 agrees at 7 bases. The germline V gene encodes CDR1 SGHRS and CDR2 YFSETQ. The CDR3 has 16 amino acids. V was pared by 1 base and J by 3 bases, with 6 bases of the junction left unmatched. DNA for the CDR3: TGCGCCAGCAGCTTGACAGGGGCACTCTACACCGGGGAGCTGTTTTTT. Translation gives CASSLTGALYTGELFF.

This clonotype came up many times. The chain combines TRBV20-1 with TRBJ2-7; D not certain. The germline V gene encodes CDR1 DFQATT and CDR2 SNEGSKA (reference sequence). V was cut by 1 base and J by 5 bases, with 6 bases left in between. There are 11 residues in the CDR3. The CDR3 is CSARGANEQYF. CDR3 nucleotides: TGCAGTGCTAGAGGGGCCAACGAGCAGTACTTC.

J is TRBJ2-1 and V is TRBV4-3; D unclear. This CDR3 spans 13 amino acids. V was trimmed by 1 base and J by 7 bases, leaving 8 bases between them. Germline-derived CDR1 and CDR2 are LGHNA and YSLEER. CDR3 region: CASSQATSNEQFF. The CDR3 DNA is TGCGCCAGCAGCCAAGCTACCTCTAATGAGCAGTTCTTC.

The V call is TRBV30, the J call TRBJ2-3; either TRBD1 or TRBD2 may supply D (6 bases each). Trimming removed 0 bases from V and 0 bases from J, with 10 bases in between. The CDR3 contains 15 residues. From germline, CDR1 is GTSNPN and CDR2 SVGIG (reference sequence). The CDR3 loop is CAWSVQGGSTDTQYF. The CDR3 DNA reads TGTGCCTGGAGTGTACAAGGGGGGAGCACAGATACGCAGTATTTT.

V is TRBV20-1 and J is TRBJ2-7; 11 bases fit TRBD2. V lost 6 bases and J lost 3; bases outside the gene matches: 7. From germline, CDR1 is DFQATT and CDR2 SNEGSKA (reference sequence). The CDR3 covers 14 residues. Here the CDR3 reads CSAVTSGKIYEQYF. The CDR3 DNA sequence: TGCAGTGCCGTGACTAGCGGGAAGATCTACGAGCAGTACTTC.

In the case of this clonotype: At one end the junction does not follow the germline gene, possibly because of a read error. V and J are TRBV12-3 or TRBV12-4 and TRBJ2-3; possibly TRBD2 for D (7 bases). This CDR3 contains 16 residues. The DNA of the CDR3 is TGTGCCAGCAGCATGGGGGGGGGCAGTAGCATAGATACGCAGTATTTT. It is translated as CASSMGGGSSIDTQYF.

The J gene is TRBJ1-2, the V gene TRBV12-3 or TRBV12-4, with D perhaps TRBD1 (5 bases). The CDR3 extends over 14 amino acids. Trimming stripped 1 base from V and 7 bases from J, with 13 bases between. Here the CDR3 DNA reads TGTGCCAGCAGTTTAGGGCAGGGCGGAGGTGGCTACACCTTC. It codes for CASSLGQGGGGYTF.

This sequence joins TRBV4-2 and TRBJ2-5, with TRBD2 matching over 7 bases. The V segment lost 0 bases and the J segment 2 bases; nucleotides outside the gene matches: 6. CDR3 length: 16 amino acids. Germline values: CDR1 LGHNA, CDR2 YNFKEQ. Here the CDR3 DNA reads TGTGCCAGCAGCCAAGATCCGGGCGGGGGTCAAGAGACCCAGTACTTC. This sequence encodes CASSQDPGGGQETQYF.

The chain is built from TRBV21-1 and TRBJ1-5. TRBV21-1 is termed a pseudogene. The CDR3 totals 14 residues. The CDR3: CATPSQQGYQPQHF. CDR3 in DNA: TGTGCCACCCCCTCCCAACAGGGCTATCAGCCCCAGCATTTT.

This clonotype was detected a few times. This CDR3 is CSVVPGLAGGSRNEQFF. The CDR3 DNA reads as TGCAGCGTTGTGCCGGGACTAGCGGGAGGGAGCCGCAATGAGCAGTTCTTC. The genes are TRBV29-1 and TRBJ2-1, with TRBD2 matching 16 bases. CDR3 length: 17 residues. V lost 4 bases and J lost 6; bases outside the gene matches: 9. Germline V CDR1 and CDR2: SQVTM, ANQGSEA.

The chain recombines TRBV29-1 with TRBJ2-1; D may correspond to TRBD1 or TRBD2 (5 bases each). This CDR3 comprises 14 residues. The V gene lost 7 bases and the J gene lost 5 bases, with 18 bases spanning the gap. Germline CDR1 and CDR2: SQVTM and ANQGSEA. The CDR3 nucleotides read TGCAGCGCCATGGGACCCGGGACCAACAATGAGCAGTTCTTC. Translating gives CSAMGPGTNNEQFF.

This clonotype has at least ten counts. The chain carries TRBV4-3 and TRBJ2-7; D remains unclear. CDR1 and CDR2 from the germline V gene are LGHNA and YSLEER. The CDR3 contains 14 residues. Trimming took off 4 bases at V and 2 bases at J, with 12 bases between the two ends. The CDR3 DNA follows: TGCGCCAGCAGCCGAGATGGCGGTACCTACGAGCAGTACTTC. Protein sequence: CASSRDGGTYEQYF.

In the case of this clonotype: The junction departs from germline at one end; a sequencing error may be responsible. V gene TRBV12-3 or TRBV12-4 combines with J gene TRBJ2-5; a possible D gene is TRBD2 (5 bases). The CDR3 is made up of 13 amino acids. The DNA of the CDR3 is TGTGCCAGCAGTTTAAAGTTCGGACTCCCCTTGCGTTTC. This encodes CASSLKFGLPLRF.

The J gene is TRBJ1-1, the V gene TRBV30; D is unclear. Trimming removed 4 bases at V and 0 bases at J, with 3 bases between. Germline V gene data show CDR1 as GTSNPN and CDR2 as SVGIG (reference sequence). CDR3 size: 11 residues. The CDR3 loop reads CAWNLNTEAFF. The DNA of the CDR3 is TGTGCCTGGAATCTGAACACTGAAGCTTTCTTT.

This clonotype was seen at least ten times. This chain connects TRBV28 to TRBJ2-7; D gene uncertain. Germline V gives CDR1 MDHEN, CDR2 SYDVKM. This CDR3 has 14 amino acids. Trimming left V 3 bases short and J 3 bases short, with 12 bases between. The CDR3 DNA follows: TGTGCCAGCAGTTTGGACCCATACGACTACGAGCAGTACTTC. Its translation is CASSLDPYDYEQYF.